This T cell receptor beta chain was observed in a study of cytomegalovirus exposure and HLA in healthy donors. At the level of the study: As released early, the data held about 85 million unique TCRs from HLA-typed donors.

The PCR ran on 60 Vbeta and 13 Jbeta primers. The table came from immunoSEQ multiplex PCR; TCRdb's copy has only in-frame clones and leaves some out. Found here are 80,000 or so clones; the top ten clones hold approximately 13%. This CDR3 is 16 amino acids long. CDR1 and CDR2 (germline): MNHEY, SVGAGI. V was clipped by 2 bases and J by 2 bases; unmatched bases: 7. Sequencing used PBMCs. The gene calls are TRBV6-5 and TRBJ2-7; TRBD1 matches at 9 bases. This TCR was sampled from a man aged 45-65 years in good health and CMV-seropositive. Here the CDR3 DNA reads TGTGCCAGCAGTTACGCTGGGACAGGGTTAACCTACGAGCAGTACTTC. This translates into CASSYAGTGLTYEQYF.